The next 14 T cell receptor beta chains were all read from a single sample in a study of T cell repertoires in aging, cancer and after chemotherapy. Multiplex touch-down PCR with TRB-A/B primers amplified rearranged V-D-J TRB sequences. TCRdb itself ran the multiplex PCR reads through MiXCR, one entry per CDR3 protein. The sample includes about 21,000 distinct CDR3 sequences, about 37% of them seen just once. Peripheral blood genomic DNA, not sorted cells or RNA, was the template. The sequencing sample was made of blood. All receptors derive from a human donor with a solid tumor.

The V gene is TRBV4-3, the J gene TRBJ1-3; D gene uncertain. Trimming stripped 0 bases from V and 0 bases from J, with 6 bases between. The CDR3 runs to 15 residues. Germline values: CDR1 LGHNA, CDR2 YSLEER. The CDR3 reads CASSQEYSSGNTIYF. The CDR3 bases are TGCGCCAGCAGCCAAGAATACAGCTCTGGAAACACCATATATTTT.

This clonotype counts as medium-sized. This sequence joins TRBV19 and TRBJ2-2; D is undetermined. Germline CDR1 LNHDA, CDR2 SQIVND (reference sequence). This CDR3 comprises 13 residues. V was pared by 3 bases and J by 7 bases, with 9 bases between. The CDR3 nucleotides are TGTGCCAGTAGTATTTCAGGATACGGGGAGCTGTTTTTT. Its protein is CASSISGYGELFF.

The rearrangement joins TRBV12-3 or TRBV12-4 to TRBJ1-1, with D uncertain. Trimming pared 3 bases from V and 1 base from J, leaving 9 bases between. The CDR3 is 14 residues long. CDR3 protein: CASSLGRGNTEAFF. DNA for the CDR3: TGTGCCAGCAGTTTGGGCCGGGGGAACACTGAAGCTTTCTTT.

This clonotype ranks as medium-sized. This sequence joins TRBV5-4 and TRBJ2-2; D uncertain. Trimming took 3 bases from V and 7 from J, leaving 10 bases between them. This CDR3 has 13 amino acids. Looked up from germline, CDR1 is SGHNT and CDR2 is YYREEE (reference sequence). CDR3 in amino acids: CASSSDLGGELFF. As DNA, the CDR3 is TGTGCCAGCAGCTCGGACCTTGGCGGGGAGCTGTTTTTT.

This clonotype was picked up a small number of times. V gene TRBV28 combines with J gene TRBJ1-4; no firm D call. This CDR3 contains 14 residues. In germline, CDR1 is MDHEN, CDR2 SYDVKM. With 7 bases removed from V and 4 bases from J, the gap between germline ends came to 13 bases. DNA of the CDR3: TGTGCCAGCACCCCCCGACCTAATAATGAAAAACTGTTTTTT. It translates to CASTPRPNNEKLFF.

The rearrangement uses TRBV19 and TRBJ1-1, with D tentatively TRBD1 (5 bases). Deletions cut 2 bases from V and 6 bases from J, with 10 bases between. CDR1 is LNHDA and CDR2 is SQIVND in the germline V gene (reference sequence). The CDR3 covers 13 residues. CDR3 sequence: CASSIQGTPEAFF. The CDR3 bases are TGTGCCAGTAGTATACAAGGGACCCCTGAAGCTTTCTTT.

This clonotype has more than one count but fewer than ten. The genes are TRBV6-8 and TRBJ2-7; the D is unclear. CDR1 and CDR2 from the germline V gene are MNHGY and SAAAGT. The CDR3 length is 15 residues. Trimming left V 2 bases short and J 1 base short, with 12 bases between. CDR3 in amino acids: CASSYGHPGSYEQYF. DNA of the CDR3: TGTGCCAGCAGTTACGGCCACCCTGGGTCCTACGAGCAGTACTTC.

Concerning this clonotype itself: This sequence may be a read error, since a much larger clone differs from it by one base. The rearrangement uses TRBV29-1 and TRBJ2-5; D gene unclear. This CDR3 is built from 13 residues. The V gene's germline CDR1 is SQVTM and CDR2 ANQGSEA. Trimming removed 4 bases from V and 3 bases from J, with 12 bases in between. CDR3 sequence reads: CSVVGRSEETQYF. The CDR3 DNA is TGCAGCGTTGTAGGTCGGTCTGAAGAGACCCAGTACTTC.

By sample fraction, this clonotype is medium-sized (0.01 to 0.1%). The rearrangement joins TRBV29-1 to TRBJ2-3; D unclear. Germline V gene lookup returns CDR1 SQVTM and CDR2 ANQGSEA. Deletions cut 3 bases from V and 2 bases from J, with 0 bases between. CDR3 length: 10 residues. The CDR3 loop reads CSVDTDTQYF. The CDR3 DNA reads as TGCAGCGTTGACACAGATACGCAGTATTTT.

The chain couples TRBV5-1 to TRBJ2-2; tentatively, D is TRBD1 (7 bases). CDR3 size: 20 residues. Germline V gene lookup returns CDR1 SGHRS and CDR2 YFSETQ. V gave up 6 bases and J gave up 5 bases, with 32 bases separating them. CDR3: CASTHFITGTALRGTGELFF. The CDR3 DNA sequence: TGCGCCAGCACCCATTTCATAACCGGGACAGCCCTCCGGGGGACCGGGGAGCTGTTTTTT.

The chain uses TRBV28 and TRBJ2-1, with 9 bases aligning to TRBD2. The CDR3 loop spans 14 amino acids. Germline V gene lookup returns CDR1 MDHEN and CDR2 SYDVKM. V gave up 6 bases and J gave up 4 bases; unmatched junction bases: 4. This CDR3 reads CASRRLAVYNEQFF. The CDR3 bases are TGTGCCAGCAGGCGACTAGCGGTGTACAATGAGCAGTTCTTC.

This clonotype was detected once. This chain uses TRBV6-5 with TRBJ2-7; the D is unclear. The V end lost 7 bases, the J end lost 3 bases, and 10 bases lay between the germline ends. This CDR3 comprises 12 residues. The germline V gene has CDR1 MNHEY and CDR2 SVGAGI. The CDR3 DNA sequence: TGTGCCAGCACCATGAACAACTACGAGCAGTACTTC. Translation gives CASTMNNYEQYF.

V gene TRBV30 combines with J gene TRBJ2-5, with D possibly being TRBD1 (7 bases). CDR3 size: 13 residues. Germline CDR1 and CDR2: GTSNPN and SVGIG (reference sequence). Deletions cut 4 bases from V and 5 bases from J, with 14 bases between. In DNA, the CDR3 is TGTGCCTGGAACGGCGCAGGGGGGGAGACCCAGTACTTC. Translated, it gives CAWNGAGGETQYF.

This clonotype appeared once. The rearrangement uses TRBV5-6 and TRBJ2-2; D gene ambiguous. The CDR3 is made up of 16 amino acids. Germline assignment: CDR1 SGHDT and CDR2 YYEEEE. V lost 2 bases to trimming and J lost 0 bases, with 11 bases between them. The CDR3 nucleotides read TGTGCCAGCAGCTTAGTATATTCTTCGAACACCGGGGAGCTGTTTTTT. This sequence encodes CASSLVYSSNTGELFF.